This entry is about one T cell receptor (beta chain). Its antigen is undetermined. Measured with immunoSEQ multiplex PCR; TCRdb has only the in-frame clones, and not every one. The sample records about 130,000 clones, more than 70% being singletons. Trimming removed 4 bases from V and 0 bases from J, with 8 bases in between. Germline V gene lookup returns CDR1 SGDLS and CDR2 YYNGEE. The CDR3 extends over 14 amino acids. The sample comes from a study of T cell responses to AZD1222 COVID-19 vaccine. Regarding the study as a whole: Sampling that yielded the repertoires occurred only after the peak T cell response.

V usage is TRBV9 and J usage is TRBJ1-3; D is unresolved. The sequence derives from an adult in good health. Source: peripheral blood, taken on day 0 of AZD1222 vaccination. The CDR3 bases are TGTGCCAGCAGCTCCGTAGTCTCTGGAAACACCATATATTTT. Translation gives CASSSVVSGNTIYF.